The rows below give T cell receptor beta chains drawn from one sample of a study of cytomegalovirus exposure and HLA in healthy donors. Produced via immunoSEQ multiplex PCR; TCRdb's table is partial and in-frame only. The sample consists of 200,000 to 250,000 clones, 77% of them appearing once. The sequenced sample consisted of PBMCs. These receptors all stem from a woman aged 55 to 70 in good health and CMV-seropositive. Both conserved end residues are part of each CDR3. The order of the fields is V gene, CDR3 length, CDR3 protein.

TRBV5-6 13 CASSFYSGNTIYF
TRBV2 12 CASGTGGLEQYF
TRBV28 12 CASSPRGYGYTF
TRBV9 14 CASVGGRGIQPQHF
TRBV18 18 CASSPNSPGQGANYEQYF
TRBV5-4 17 CASSLAKGGRGSTEAFF
TRBV11-1 14 CASSLQGGRAEAFF
TRBV6-1 14 CASSAGQRDEKLFF
TRBV7-2 15 CASSSWTALQETQYF
TRBV18 17 CASSPPSTGTNTGELFF